The subject of this entry is one T cell receptor (beta chain). Its antigen remains unknown. These data belong to a study of identical twins. Study-wide points: Alpha sequences that were out-of-frame and twin-shared showed an excess of low generation probability. Diverse VJ usage suggested most zero-insertion clonotypes were not invariant T cells.

CDR3 length: 13 residues. Germline loops: CDR1 DFQATT, CDR2 SNEGSKA (reference sequence). The germline V and J ends were trimmed by 5 bases and 7 bases, with 15 bases remaining between them. Healthy Caucasians, and only they, were the donors. TCRdb ran MiXCR on the 5' RACE reads and lists one entry per CDR3 protein. The sample has under 900,000 distinct CDR3 sequences, around an eighth seen once. These data were also filed under a second study, of yellow fever vaccine responses in identical twins.

This chain joins TRBV20-1 and TRBJ2-1, with a weak D call TRBD1 (6 bases). The specimen was PBMCs. The TCR was taken from a woman younger than 35 in good health. The CDR3 bases are TGCAGTGCTCCCTCAGGGGTGGCGAATGAGCAGTTCTTC. It specifies CSAPSGVANEQFF.